Below are 26 T cell receptor beta chains sequenced from a single sample in a study of cytomegalovirus exposure and HLA in healthy donors. Primers included in the PCR were 60 Vbeta and 13 Jbeta primers. Profiled with immunoSEQ multiplex PCR; TCRdb holds only in-frame clones, not every one. Its table records about 88,000 clones. Sequences were obtained from PBMCs. The receptors derive from a girl between 10 and 17 years old in good health and CMV-seropositive.

This sequence joins TRBV7-5 and TRBJ1-5. TRBV7-5 is annotated as a pseudogene. The CDR3 is 17 residues long. The CDR3 region is CARSFPTRASIHQPQHF. The CDR3 DNA sequence: TGTGCCAGAAGCTTCCCGACGAGGGCCAGTATCCATCAGCCCCAGCATTTT.

The CDR3 sequence: CASSPLAGEEQFF. DNA of the CDR3: TGCGCCAGCAGCCCCTTAGCGGGGGAGGAGCAGTTCTTC. The V gene is TRBV4-1, the J gene TRBJ2-1, with 9 nucleotides matching TRBD2. The V segment lost 4 bases and the J segment 10 bases; nucleotides outside the gene matches: 5. This CDR3 spans 13 amino acids. In germline, CDR1 is MGHRA, CDR2 YSYEKL.

The chain employs TRBV19 and TRBJ1-5; D ambiguous. The V and J ends lost 6 bases and 4 bases respectively, with 7 bases between them. Germline V lookup: CDR1 LNHDA, CDR2 SQIVND (reference sequence). The CDR3 contains 12 residues. CDR3: CASRWENQPQHF. CDR3 nucleotide sequence: TGTGCCAGTAGATGGGAGAATCAGCCCCAGCATTTT.

The V gene is TRBV28, the J gene TRBJ2-5; the match to TRBD1 covers 10 bases. Germline V gene data show CDR1 as MDHEN and CDR2 as SYDVKM. The CDR3 spans 15 residues. The trim removed 4 bases at V and 5 bases at J, leaving 7 bases unmatched. CDR3 sequence reads: CASSSYRTGGETQYF. In DNA form, the CDR3 reads TGTGCCAGCAGTTCATACCGGACAGGGGGGGAGACCCAGTACTTC.

The rearrangement links TRBV6-5 to TRBJ1-2; TRBD1 matches at 9 bases. J lost 7 bases, V lost 5 bases, and 11 bases had no gene match. In germline, CDR1 is MNHEY, CDR2 SVGAGI. The CDR3 spans 15 residues. In nucleotides, the CDR3 is TGTGCCAGCAGTGCTAACCGGGACAGGGCCGGTGGCTACACCTTC. This sequence encodes CASSANRDRAGGYTF.

The V and J genes are TRBV25-1 and TRBJ1-5, with D possibly being TRBD1 (5 bases). The V gene's germline CDR1 is MGHDK and CDR2 SYGVNS. V was trimmed by 8 bases and J by 0 bases, leaving 14 bases between them. CDR3 size: 15 residues. The CDR3 DNA reads as TGTGCCAGCTCCCCGAGCAGGGATAGCAATCAGCCCCAGCATTTT. It yields the protein CASSPSRDSNQPQHF. Looking up the rest from reference TRBV25-1 and TRBJ1-5 gives the full variable domain: EADIYQTPRYLVIGTGKKITLECSQTMGHDKMYWYQQDPGMELHLIHYSYGVNSTEKGDLSSESTVSRIRTEHFPLTLESARPSHTSQYLCASSPSRDSNQPQHFGDGTRLSIL.

The gene calls are TRBV5-1 and TRBJ2-2, with D unclear. The CDR3 consists of 18 residues. Trimming removed 0 bases from V and 0 bases from J, with 15 bases in between. The germline CDR1 and CDR2 sequences are SGHRS and YFSETQ. This CDR3 reads CASSLDRLESANTGELFF. The CDR3 DNA follows: TGCGCCAGCAGCTTGGACAGATTAGAGAGTGCGAACACCGGGGAGCTGTTTTTT.

The chain uses TRBV6-5 and TRBJ1-1; D is perhaps TRBD1 (5 bases). This CDR3 has 14 amino acids. Trimming pared 5 bases from V and 0 bases from J, leaving 10 bases between. Looked up from germline, CDR1 is MNHEY and CDR2 is SVGAGI. CDR3 residues: CASSHPGVNTEAFF. The CDR3 DNA sequence: TGTGCCAGCAGTCACCCGGGGGTGAACACTGAAGCTTTCTTT.

The V call is TRBV6-1, the J call TRBJ2-1; 10 positions match TRBD1. The CDR3 has 16 residues. V trimming: 0 bases; J trimming: 9 bases; junction bases outside the gene matches: 8. Germline-derived CDR1 and CDR2 are MNHNS and SASEGT. As DNA, the CDR3 is TGTGCCAGCAGTGAAGCGAAGGGACAGGGGATCGGTGAGCAGTTCTTC. Protein: CASSEAKGQGIGEQFF.

The genes are TRBV6-5 and TRBJ1-2, with D possibly TRBD1 on 6 matching bases. Germline CDR1 MNHEY, CDR2 SVGAGI. This CDR3 spans 14 amino acids. The V gene lost 2 bases and the J gene lost 4 bases, with 11 bases spanning the gap. In nucleotides, the CDR3 is TGTGCCAGCAGTTACGGAACAGGGATCTATGGCTACACCTTC. This encodes CASSYGTGIYGYTF.

The rearrangement links TRBV5-6 to TRBJ1-2; 8 bases are a match to TRBD1. V gave up 2 bases and J gave up 5 bases; unmatched junction bases: 2. This CDR3 comprises 13 residues. Germline V gene lookup returns CDR1 SGHDT and CDR2 YYEEEE. The CDR3 nucleotides are TGTGCCAGCAGCTTACAGGGGGTTTATGGCTACACCTTC. This codes for CASSLQGVYGYTF.

V usage is TRBV5-4 and J usage is TRBJ1-3; 7 bases match TRBD1. Per the germline V gene, CDR1 is SGHNT and CDR2 is YYREEE (reference sequence). The V gene end was trimmed by 0 bases and the J gene end by 4 bases; junction bases not matched to a gene: 10. The CDR3 extends over 17 amino acids. The CDR3 region is CASSLAQGQGAGNTIYF. The CDR3 region has the DNA TGTGCCAGCAGCTTGGCACAGGGGCAGGGAGCAGGAAACACCATATATTTT. Filled out from reference TRBV5-4 and TRBJ1-3, the complete variable domain reads ETGVTQSPTHLIKTRGQQVTLRCSSQSGHNTVSWYQQALGQGPQFIFQYYREEENGRGNFPPRFSGLQFPNYSSELNVNALELDDSALYLCASSLAQGQGAGNTIYFGEGSWLTVV.

The chain is built from TRBV5-7 and TRBJ1-1, with D possibly TRBD1 on 6 matching bases. TRBV5-7 falls under the ORF class, with uncertain function. The CDR3 contains 13 residues. Trimming removed 4 bases at V and 1 base at J, with 8 bases between. The CDR3 loop is CASSVQGNTEAFF. In nucleotides, the CDR3 is TGTGCCAGCAGCGTACAGGGGAACACTGAAGCTTTCTTT.

The V gene is TRBV5-6, the J gene TRBJ2-7; D ambiguous. Between the trimmed V and J ends, which lost 1 base and 2 bases, there was a span of 10 bases. Per the germline V gene, CDR1 is SGHDT and CDR2 is YYEEEE. The CDR3 extends over 14 amino acids. The CDR3 sequence: CASSLQVKAYEQYF. In DNA, the CDR3 is TGTGCCAGCAGCTTGCAGGTAAAAGCCTACGAGCAGTACTTC.

CDR3 sequence: CASSQDLAGGQETQYF. CDR3 DNA: TGCGCCAGCAGCCAAGATCTAGCGGGGGGGCAAGAGACCCAGTACTTC. The rearrangement joins TRBV4-1 to TRBJ2-5; 12 bases are a match to TRBD2. The J segment lost 2 bases and the V segment lost 0 bases, leaving 1 base of the junction unmatched. The CDR3 has 16 residues. CDR1 and CDR2 from the germline V gene are MGHRA and YSYEKL.

The chain has TRBV5-1 and TRBJ2-7, with TRBD1 as a possible D gene (5 bases). Germline CDR1 SGHRS, CDR2 YFSETQ. The CDR3 spans 14 residues. V dropped 3 bases and J dropped 4 bases, with 14 bases sitting between them. CDR3 sequence reads: CASSSLLHRYEQYV. As DNA, the CDR3 is TGCGCCAGCAGCTCCCTTCTTCACAGGTACGAGCAGTACGTC.

The chain carries TRBV7-2 and TRBJ2-2; tentative D call: TRBD1 (6 bases). Trimming cost V 1 base and J 5 bases, with 8 bases left between them. Germline values: CDR1 SGHTA, CDR2 FQGNSA. The CDR3 loop spans 14 amino acids. The CDR3 DNA follows: TGTGCCAGCAGCTTAGGAAGGGGGACCGGGGAGCTGTTTTTT. It yields the protein CASSLGRGTGELFF.

CDR3 region: CASSLPDRADGYTF. The CDR3 nucleotides read TGTGCCAGCAGTCTACCGGACAGGGCAGATGGCTACACCTTC. The chain combines TRBV6-5 with TRBJ1-2; 8 nucleotides line up with TRBD1. The germline CDR1 and CDR2 sequences are MNHEY and SVGAGI. The CDR3 is 14 residues long. V shed 5 bases, J shed 6 bases, and the junction held 8 bases outside the gene matches.

The V gene is TRBV9, the J gene TRBJ1-2, with a possible D match to TRBD1 (5 bases). The CDR3 covers 13 residues. Germline loops: CDR1 SGDLS, CDR2 YYNGEE. The germline V and J ends were trimmed by 3 bases and 8 bases, with 14 bases remaining between them. The CDR3 sequence is CASSAGGFGGYTF. The DNA of the CDR3 is TGTGCCAGCAGCGCGGGGGGGTTCGGGGGCTACACCTTC.

This CDR3 is CASSQDRVNTEAFF. Written as DNA, the CDR3 is TGCGCCAGCAGCCAAGATCGAGTGAACACTGAAGCTTTCTTT. The V call is TRBV4-3, the J call TRBJ1-1; D call uncertain. The V end lost 0 bases, the J end lost 0 bases, and 5 bases lay between the germline ends. The germline gives CDR1 LGHNA, CDR2 YSLEER. This CDR3 has 14 residues.

The chain uses TRBV11-3 and TRBJ2-1; 7 bases fit TRBD1. Looked up from germline, CDR1 is SGHNT and CDR2 is YENEEA. This CDR3 comprises 13 residues. With 5 bases clipped from V and 4 bases from J, the junction kept 2 bases outside the gene matches. CDR3: CASSRGQYNEQFF. CDR3 in DNA: TGTGCCAGCAGCAGGGGGCAGTACAATGAGCAGTTCTTC.

The gene calls are TRBV13 and TRBJ2-1, with 7 bases lining up with TRBD2. The CDR3 length is 12 residues. The ends lost 6 bases at V and 10 bases at J; junction bases unmatched: 6. CDR1 is PRHDT, CDR2 FYEKMQ, per germline (reference sequence). CDR3 amino acids: CASRKPGGEQFF. The DNA for the CDR3 is TGTGCCAGCAGGAAACCGGGAGGAGAGCAGTTCTTC.

V gene TRBV10-3 combines with J gene TRBJ1-1, with TRBD1 identical over 9 bases. Trimming removed 0 bases from V and 10 bases from J; junction bases left unmatched: 6. Germline V gene data show CDR1 as ENHRY and CDR2 as SYGVKD. CDR3 size: 14 residues. The CDR3 bases are TGTGCCATCAGTGAGTCAGGGACAGGGATTGGAGCTTTCTTT. Protein: CAISESGTGIGAFF.

V is TRBV2 and J is TRBJ2-7, with D unresolved. In germline, CDR1 is SNHLY, CDR2 FYNNEI. This CDR3 region has 12 residues. The V gene lost 10 bases and the J gene lost 2 bases, with 12 bases spanning the gap. CDR3 protein: CATLDTAYEQYF. Written as DNA, the CDR3 is TGTGCCACCTTAGACACCGCCTACGAGCAGTACTTC.

The chain links TRBV5-1 to TRBJ2-5; D is undetermined. There are 13 residues in the CDR3. The V gene lost 3 bases and the J gene lost 0 bases, with 6 bases spanning the gap. Per the germline V gene, CDR1 is SGHRS and CDR2 is YFSETQ. CDR3 protein: CASSSDNQETQYF. The CDR3 DNA is TGCGCCAGCAGCTCTGACAACCAAGAGACCCAGTACTTC.

Concerning this clone: Without the conserved terminal phenylalanine or tryptophan, this CDR3 likely stems from a read error. The DNA is left out, because the CDR3 cannot be placed on it with certainty; the CDR3 is given as TCRdb lists it. V is TRBV6-5 and J is TRBJ1-1; the table's D call, TRBD1, has no DNA check behind it. The CDR3 length is 13 residues, termini included. CDR1 is MNHEY and CDR2 is SVGAGI in the germline V gene. The CDR3 is CASSYSLHGPQHL.